The TCR beta chain described here comes from a study of shared clonotypes between healthy human individuals. The wider study: Contributing individuals were two females and three males aged 18 to 49.

Each sample came from a Caucasian adult donor living in Nashville, Tennessee. Assay execution proceeded at the deep level. Per the original methods: Filtering differed since immunoSEQ provided only junctions, with no quality scores. Assay: immunoSEQ multiplex PCR; the TCRdb copy retains only in-frame clones and omits some. V, J and clone size derive from that table, while D and trimming were established from the DNA sequence. The repertoire holds 490,000 or so clones, about three quarters seen once, with 13% in the top ten. CDR3 length: 18 amino acids. V lost 0 bases and J 4 bases, leaving 19 bases between the germline ends. Germline CDR1 LGHNT, CDR2 FRNRAP.

V usage is TRBV12-5 and J usage is TRBJ2-1; D remains unclear. Sequenced sample: PBMCs. This TCR was sampled from a woman aged 40 to 55 in good health. Some clones in this sample may be carry-over from other donors' samples. CDR3 coding DNA: TGTGCTAGTGGTTTGGTACCAGGTCAGAGTGTTAGGTACAATGAGCAGTTCTTC. It yields the protein CASGLVPGQSVRYNEQFF.